Below are 15 T cell receptor beta chains sequenced from a single sample in a study of blood T cell repertoires in COVID-19. Repertoires were generated with immunoSEQ multiplex PCR, while TCRdb's copy carries only in-frame clones and drops some. The table lists approximately 120,000 clones, around four fifths of them singletons. Source material: peripheral blood. The receptors stem from a human donor in a cohort sampled during active COVID-19.

This chain uses TRBV9 with TRBJ2-5; D is unclear. V lost 2 bases and J 1 base, leaving 9 bases between the germline ends. This CDR3 comprises 14 residues. From germline, CDR1 is SGDLS and CDR2 YYNGEE. The CDR3 nucleotides are TGTGCCAGCAGCGTTGGCGACTTCCAAGAGACCCAGTACTTC. This encodes CASSVGDFQETQYF.

Only one count was recorded for this clone. The rearrangement links TRBV5-1 to TRBJ2-5; 7 bases map to TRBD1. With V trimmed by 3 bases and J by 2 bases, 4 bases remained unmatched. This CDR3 is 14 amino acids long. Germline V gene lookup returns CDR1 SGHRS and CDR2 YFSETQ. CDR3 residues: CASSSGTEQETQYF. The DNA for the CDR3 is TGCGCCAGCAGCTCGGGGACAGAACAAGAGACCCAGTACTTC.

The chain joins TRBV14 to TRBJ1-4; D unclear. Germline CDR1 SGHDN, CDR2 FVKESK. Trimming cost V 2 bases and J 0 bases, with 4 bases left between them. The CDR3 contains 14 residues. The CDR3 sequence: CASSQPATNEKLFF. CDR3 coding DNA: TGTGCCAGCAGCCAACCTGCAACTAATGAAAAACTGTTTTTT.

With regard to this clone: This sample includes further DNA sequences coding for the same CDR3. The rearrangement links TRBV2 to TRBJ1-4; 10 nucleotides agree with TRBD1. V dropped 4 bases and J dropped 6; count of bases not matched to a gene: 2. This CDR3 has 14 amino acids. Per germline, CDR1 SNHLY and CDR2 FYNNEI. CDR3 coding DNA: TGTGCCAGCAGTGGGGGGACAGGGGATGAAAAACTGTTTTTT. Amino acids: CASSGGTGDEKLFF.

This clone was counted a few times. The CDR3 DNA reads as TGCGCCAGCAGCCAAGCACAGGGGGCGGGTACCCGTACCTTC. It is translated as CASSQAQGAGTRTF. J is TRBJ1-2 and V is TRBV4-1, with 9 bases that match TRBD1. The germline CDR1 and CDR2 sequences are MGHRA and YSYEKL. Losses at the gene ends were 1 base for V and 14 bases for J; bases not matched to a gene: 11. The CDR3 is 14 amino acids.

The rearrangement links TRBV3-1 (or the pseudogene TRBV3-2) to TRBJ1-5; D gene unclear. The CDR3 consists of 13 residues. The V end was cut by 0 bases, the J end by 7 bases, with 7 bases between. Germline assignment: CDR1 LGHDT and CDR2 YNNKEL (reference sequence). The CDR3 reads CASSQDREQPQHF. The CDR3 bases are TGTGCCAGCAGCCAAGACCGGGAACAGCCCCAGCATTTT.

The rearrangement joins TRBV10-3 to TRBJ2-7; perhaps TRBD1 as D (5 bases). Germline V gene lookup returns CDR1 ENHRY and CDR2 SYGVKD. CDR3 length: 12 amino acids. The V end was cut by 3 bases, the J end by 5 bases, with 8 bases between. The CDR3 coding sequence is TGTGCCATCAGTGATGGCAGGGACGAGCAGTACTTC. This translates into CAISDGRDEQYF.

This chain joins TRBV28 and TRBJ2-2, with 9 bases lining up with TRBD1. The CDR3 covers 18 residues. V was pared by 5 bases and J by 6 bases, with 16 bases of the junction left unmatched. Germline CDR1 is MDHEN and CDR2 is SYDVKM. CDR3 bases: TGTGCCAGCAGTCCCAACCCCGGGACAGGGTCGGGTGCCGGGGAGCTGTTTTTT. Translation gives CASSPNPGTGSGAGELFF.

This chain connects TRBV24-1 to TRBJ2-3; 13 nucleotides match TRBD2. J gave up 5 bases and V 4 bases, and 5 bases lay outside the gene matches. CDR3 length: 16 amino acids. Germline V gene data show CDR1 as KGHDR and CDR2 as SFDVKD. Written as DNA, the CDR3 is TGTGCCACCAGTGACCCAGGGACTAGCGGGAAAGATACGCAGTATTTT. Translation: CATSDPGTSGKDTQYF.

This clone was recorded once. The chain carries TRBV10-3 and TRBJ2-4; 10 bases line up with TRBD1. The CDR3 totals 15 residues. Germline V gives CDR1 ENHRY, CDR2 SYGVKD. With V trimmed by 7 bases and J by 14 bases, 17 bases remained unmatched. The CDR3 here is CAITRKDRGTPSKYF. CDR3 coding DNA: TGTGCCATCACCCGAAAGGACAGGGGGACCCCTTCCAAGTACTTC.

The chain combines TRBV7-2 with TRBJ1-2; 11 positions agree with TRBD1. This CDR3 has 15 residues. J lost 1 base, V lost 6 bases, and 4 bases had no gene match. Germline CDR1 reads SGHTA; CDR2 reads FQGNSA. CDR3: CASSKDRGRNYGYTF. CDR3 in DNA: TGTGCCAGCAGTAAGGACAGGGGGCGTAACTATGGCTACACCTTC.

The V gene is TRBV28, the J gene TRBJ1-1; no definite D call. V was shortened by 2 bases and J by 4 bases, with 8 bases between the two germline ends. Germline V gene data show CDR1 as MDHEN and CDR2 as SYDVKM. The CDR3 covers 13 residues. CDR3 sequence reads: CASSLVGPTEAFF. The CDR3 region has the DNA TGTGCCAGCAGTTTAGTCGGTCCCACTGAAGCTTTCTTT.

The rearrangement joins TRBV19 to TRBJ2-1; perhaps TRBD1 as D (7 bases). The CDR3 length is 16 residues. The V and J ends lost 3 bases and 1 base respectively, with 13 bases between them. CDR1 is LNHDA and CDR2 is SQIVND in the germline V gene (reference sequence). The CDR3 is CASSIQAGGSYNEQFF. The CDR3 nucleotides read TGTGCCAGTAGTATTCAGGCAGGGGGGTCCTACAATGAGCAGTTCTTC. The full variable domain, completed using reference TRBV19 and TRBJ2-1, is DGGITQSPKYLFRKEGQNVTLSCEQNLNHDAMYWYRQDPGQGLRLIYYSQIVNDFQKGDIAEGYSVSREKKESFPLTVTSAQKNPTAFYLCASSIQAGGSYNEQFFGPGTRLTVL.

This CDR3 reads CASSLFLAGGPDTQYF. In nucleotides, the CDR3 is TGTGCCAGCAGCTTGTTTCTAGCGGGAGGACCAGATACGCAGTATTTT. The genes are TRBV5-4 and TRBJ2-3, with 11 nucleotides matching TRBD2. The junction had 5 bases not matched to a gene; V was cut back by 1 base and J by 4 bases. The CDR3 totals 16 residues. CDR1 is SGHNT and CDR2 is YYREEE in the germline V gene (reference sequence).

This clone was recorded a few times. The rearrangement uses TRBV12-3 or TRBV12-4 and TRBJ2-2; D unresolved. This CDR3 is 11 amino acids long. V was clipped by 5 bases and J by 6 bases, with 4 bases between them. The CDR3 spells CASSTAGELFF. The CDR3 bases are TGTGCCAGCAGTACTGCCGGGGAGCTGTTTTTT.